The subject of this entry is one T cell receptor (beta chain). Given the absence of the conserved phenylalanine or tryptophan at the CDR3 end, a read error is likely. The DNA is left out, because the CDR3 cannot be placed on it with certainty; the CDR3 is given as TCRdb lists it. The repertoire was sequenced with immunoSEQ multiplex PCR; TCRdb's copy has only in-frame clones and lacks some. The sample includes 170,000 or so clones, 90% of them seen just once. Looked up from germline, CDR1 is SNHLY and CDR2 is FYNNEI. Counting both end residues, the CDR3 totals 9 amino acids. The data were taken from a study of blood T cell repertoires in COVID-19. At the level of the study: Both acute and convalescent COVID-19 samples were obtained from the United States, Italy and Spain.

This TCR was sampled from a man between 45 and 60 years old with acute or convalescent COVID-19. The gene calls are TRBV2 and TRBJ1-1. Source material: peripheral blood. The CDR3 loop reads CASKVGVIS.